This is a list of T cell receptor beta chains from one sample in a study of cytomegalovirus exposure and HLA in healthy donors. The data were produced by immunoSEQ multiplex PCR, yet TCRdb's version contains in-frame clones alone and is incomplete. This table has a few hundred thousand clones, around 80% appearing once. Sequenced material: PBMCs. These receptors were taken from a man younger than 40 in good health and CMV-seronegative. The CDR3 runs from the conserved cysteine through the conserved F or W. The order of the fields is J gene, V gene, D gene, clone size, CDR3 protein, CDR3 DNA. D genes are given only for firm matches. Only some rows state a clone size, as once, few, many or a class for expanded clones.

TRBJ2-7 | TRBV5-4 | TRBD2 | - | CASSLRAGGGYEQYF | TGTGCCAGCAGCTTGCGGGCGGGGGGGGGCTACGAGCAGTACTTC
TRBJ2-3 | TRBV2 | - | few | CARREGAPDTQYF | TGTGCCAGACGGGAGGGGGCCCCAGATACGCAGTATTTT
TRBJ2-5 | TRBV7-2 | - | few | CASSQAGQGYQETQYF | TGTGCCAGCAGCCAAGCGGGTCAGGGCTACCAAGAGACCCAGTACTTC
TRBJ2-5 | TRBV6-1 | - | - | CASSGGVAGAETQYF | TGTGCCAGCAGTGGCGGGGTGGCCGGGGCAGAGACCCAGTACTTC
TRBJ2-7 | TRBV19 | TRBD1 | - | CASSTRQGTYEQYF | TGTGCCAGTAGTACCCGACAGGGGACCTACGAGCAGTACTTC
TRBJ1-1 | TRBV7-9 | - | - | CASTGALMNTEAFF | TGTGCCAGCACAGGTGCCCTCATGAACACTGAAGCTTTCTTT
TRBJ1-4 | TRBV5-4 | TRBD1 | - | CASSSGQGREKLFF | TGTGCCAGCAGCTCGGGACAGGGACGCGAAAAACTGTTTTTT
TRBJ1-5 | TRBV5-1 | - | - | CASSLAGQRNQPQHF | TGCGCCAGCAGCTTGGCTGGGCAGAGAAATCAGCCCCAGCATTTT
TRBJ1-5 | TRBV19 | TRBD1 | few | CASVQDRTFNQPQHF | TGTGCCAGCGTACAGGACAGGACTTTCAATCAGCCCCAGCATTTT
TRBJ2-7 | TRBV2 | TRBD2 | - | CASNLAGTLGAEQYF | TGTGCCAGCAACCTAGCGGGGACCTTGGGGGCCGAGCAGTACTTC
TRBJ1-6 | TRBV5-5 | - | - | CASQVSRVDNSPLHF | TGTGCCAGCCAAGTGAGCAGGGTTGATAATTCACCCCTCCACTTT
TRBJ2-2 | TRBV7-6 | - | - | CASSLVNVGEPFF | TGTGCCAGCAGCTTAGTAAATGTCGGGGAGCCGTTTTTT
TRBJ1-4 | TRBV6-5 | TRBD1 | - | CASSYDREKLKLFF | TGTGCCAGCAGTTACGACAGGGAGAAGTTAAAACTGTTTTTT
TRBJ2-7 | TRBV11-2 | - | - | CASSLDQGLEQYF | TGTGCCAGCAGCTTAGACCAGGGCCTCGAGCAGTACTTC
TRBJ2-4 | TRBV6-1 | TRBD1 | - | CASSDRQQGVQNIQYF | TGTGCCAGCAGTGACCGACAGCAGGGGGTCCAAAACATTCAGTACTTC
TRBJ1-6 | TRBV5-5 | - | - | CASSSLPGSYNSPLHF | TGTGCCAGCAGCTCCTTACCGGGCTCCTATAATTCACCCCTCCACTTT
TRBJ2-5 | TRBV7-3 | TRBD1 | - | CASSLGTGVPQETQYF | TGTGCCAGCAGCCTGGGGACAGGGGTTCCCCAAGAGACCCAGTACTTC
TRBJ2-1 | TRBV9 | TRBD1 | once | CASSALGQGAIISYNEQFF | TGTGCCAGCAGCGCCCTCGGACAGGGGGCGATCATTTCCTACAATGAGCAGTTCTTC
TRBJ2-6 | TRBV19 | - | - | CASKLLRSGANVLTF | TGTGCCAGTAAACTGCTACGGTCTGGGGCCAACGTCCTGACTTTC
TRBJ1-1 | TRBV7-9 | - | once | CASSSQGYTEAFF | TGTGCCAGCAGTTCACAGGGTTACACTGAAGCTTTCTTT
TRBJ1-5 | TRBV27 | TRBD1 | - | CASRQGAGKFTSNQPQHF | TGTGCCAGCAGACAGGGGGCGGGAAAGTTTACGAGCAATCAGCCCCAGCATTTT
TRBJ1-2 | TRBV14 | - | - | CASSQASGGPRRGYTF | TGTGCCAGCAGCCAGGCGTCGGGGGGCCCCCGTCGAGGCTACACCTTC